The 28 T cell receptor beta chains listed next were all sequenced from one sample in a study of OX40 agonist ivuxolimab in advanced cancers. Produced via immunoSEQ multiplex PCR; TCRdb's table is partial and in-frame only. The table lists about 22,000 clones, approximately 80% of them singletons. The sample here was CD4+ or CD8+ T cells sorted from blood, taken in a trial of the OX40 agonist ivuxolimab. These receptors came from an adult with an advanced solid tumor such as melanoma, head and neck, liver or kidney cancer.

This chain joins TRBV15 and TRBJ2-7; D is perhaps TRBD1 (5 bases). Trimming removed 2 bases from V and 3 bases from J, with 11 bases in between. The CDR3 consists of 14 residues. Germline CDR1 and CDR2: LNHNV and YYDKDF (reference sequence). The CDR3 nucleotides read TGTGCCACCAGCAGACAGGGCGGTCTCTACGAGCAGTACTTC. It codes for CATSRQGGLYEQYF.

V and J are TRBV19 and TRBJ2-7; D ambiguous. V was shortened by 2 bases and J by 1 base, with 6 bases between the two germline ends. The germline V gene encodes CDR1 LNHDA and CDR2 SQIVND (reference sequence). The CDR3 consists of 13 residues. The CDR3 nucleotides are TGTGCCAGTAGTATAAAAGGGTCCTACGAGCAGTACTTC. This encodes CASSIKGSYEQYF.

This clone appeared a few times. CDR3 in amino acids: CASSLEGTRADTQYF. The CDR3 nucleotides are TGTGCCAGCAGCTTAGAGGGGACTAGAGCAGATACGCAGTATTTT. The chain recombines TRBV7-3 with TRBJ2-3, with 8 bases matching TRBD2. This CDR3 is 15 amino acids long. The V and J ends lost 2 bases and 4 bases, in that order; junction bases with no gene match: 5. Germline-derived CDR1 and CDR2 are SGHTA and FQGTGA.

CDR3: CAYRENEQFF. The CDR3 DNA reads TGTGCCTACAGGGAGAATGAGCAGTTCTTC. This chain links TRBV30 with TRBJ2-1, with D perhaps TRBD1 (6 bases). Per germline, CDR1 GTSNPN and CDR2 SVGIG (reference sequence). With 7 bases removed from V and 7 bases from J, the gap between germline ends came to 8 bases. The CDR3 sequence is 10 residues long.

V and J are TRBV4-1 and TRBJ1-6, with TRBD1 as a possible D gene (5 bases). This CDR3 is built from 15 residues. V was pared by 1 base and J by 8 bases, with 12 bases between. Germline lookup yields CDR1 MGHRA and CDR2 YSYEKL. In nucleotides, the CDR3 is TGCGCCAGCAGCCAAGCAGAGGGGATACATTCACCCCTCCACTTT. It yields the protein CASSQAEGIHSPLHF.

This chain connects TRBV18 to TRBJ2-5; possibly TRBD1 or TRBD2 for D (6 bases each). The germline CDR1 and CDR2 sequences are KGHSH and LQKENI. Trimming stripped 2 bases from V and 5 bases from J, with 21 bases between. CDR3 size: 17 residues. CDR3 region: CASSPGPRQGGWETQYF. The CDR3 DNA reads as TGTGCCAGCTCACCAGGCCCCCGACAAGGGGGGTGGGAGACCCAGTACTTC.

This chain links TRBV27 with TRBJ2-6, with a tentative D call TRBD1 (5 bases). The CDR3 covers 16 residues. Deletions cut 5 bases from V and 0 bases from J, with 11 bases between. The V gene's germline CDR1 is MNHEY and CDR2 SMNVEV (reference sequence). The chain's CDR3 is CASSGRQLSGANVLTF. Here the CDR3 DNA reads TGTGCCAGCAGTGGACGACAGCTCTCTGGGGCCAACGTCCTGACTTTC.

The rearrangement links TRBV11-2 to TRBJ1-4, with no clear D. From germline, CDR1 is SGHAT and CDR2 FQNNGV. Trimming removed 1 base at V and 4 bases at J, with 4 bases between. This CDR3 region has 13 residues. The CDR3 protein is CASSLGLNEKLFF. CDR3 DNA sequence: TGTGCCAGCAGCTTAGGTCTTAATGAAAAACTGTTTTTT.

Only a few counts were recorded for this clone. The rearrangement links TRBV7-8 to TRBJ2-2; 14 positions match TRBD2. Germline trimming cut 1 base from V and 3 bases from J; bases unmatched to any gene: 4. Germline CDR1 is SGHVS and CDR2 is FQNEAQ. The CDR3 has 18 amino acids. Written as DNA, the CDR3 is TGTGCCAGCAGCTTAGGACTAGCGGGAGGGCGGGACACCGGGGAGCTGTTTTTT. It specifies CASSLGLAGGRDTGELFF.

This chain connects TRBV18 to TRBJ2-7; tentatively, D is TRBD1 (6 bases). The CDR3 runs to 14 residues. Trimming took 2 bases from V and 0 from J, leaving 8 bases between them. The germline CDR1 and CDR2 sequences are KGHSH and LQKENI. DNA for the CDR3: TGTGCCAGCTCACCAGGACAGAACTCCTACGAGCAGTACTTC. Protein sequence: CASSPGQNSYEQYF. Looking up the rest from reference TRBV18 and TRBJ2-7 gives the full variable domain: NAGVMQNPRHLVRRRGQEARLRCSPMKGHSHVYWYRQLPEEGLKFMVYLQKENIIDESGMPKERFSAEFPKEGPSILRIQQVVRGDSAAYFCASSPGQNSYEQYFGPGTRLTVT.

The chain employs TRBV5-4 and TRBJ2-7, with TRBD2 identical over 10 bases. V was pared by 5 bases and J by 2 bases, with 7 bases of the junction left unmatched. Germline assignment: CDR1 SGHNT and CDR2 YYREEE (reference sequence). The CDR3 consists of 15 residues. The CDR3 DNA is TGTGCCAGCAGTTTCGGACTAGCGGAAACCTACGAGCAGTACTTC. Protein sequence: CASSFGLAETYEQYF.

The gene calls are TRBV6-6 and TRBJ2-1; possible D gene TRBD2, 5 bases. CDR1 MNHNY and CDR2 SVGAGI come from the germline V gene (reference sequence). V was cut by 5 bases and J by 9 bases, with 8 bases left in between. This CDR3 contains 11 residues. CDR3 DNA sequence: TGTGCCAGCAGTCGGGGAAGTGAGCAGTTCTTC. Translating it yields CASSRGSEQFF.

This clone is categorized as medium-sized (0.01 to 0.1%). The CDR3 DNA sequence: TGTGCCAGCGCCGGACAGGGCTTGAACACTGAAGCTTTCTTT. Translation gives CASAGQGLNTEAFF. The chain combines TRBV28 with TRBJ1-1, with 8 bases lining up with TRBD1. Germline-derived CDR1 and CDR2 are MDHEN and SYDVKM. J lost 0 bases, V lost 8 bases, and 5 bases had no gene match. The CDR3 runs to 14 residues.

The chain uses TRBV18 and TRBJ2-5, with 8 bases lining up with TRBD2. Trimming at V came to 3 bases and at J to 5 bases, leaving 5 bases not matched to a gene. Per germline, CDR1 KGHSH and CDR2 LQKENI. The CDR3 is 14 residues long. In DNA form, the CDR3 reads TGTGCCAGCTCACCCGGGAGGGCTCCCGAGACCCAGTACTTC. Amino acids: CASSPGRAPETQYF.

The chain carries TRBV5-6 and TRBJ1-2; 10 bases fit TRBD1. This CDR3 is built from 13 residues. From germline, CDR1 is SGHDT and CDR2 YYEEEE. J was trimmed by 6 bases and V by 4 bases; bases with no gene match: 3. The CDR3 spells CASSSGTGDGYTF. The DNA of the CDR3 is TGTGCCAGCAGCAGCGGGACAGGGGATGGCTACACCTTC.

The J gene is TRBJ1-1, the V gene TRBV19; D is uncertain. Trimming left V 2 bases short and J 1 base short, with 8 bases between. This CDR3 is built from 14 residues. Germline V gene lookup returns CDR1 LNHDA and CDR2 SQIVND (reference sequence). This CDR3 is CASSIWQANTEAFF. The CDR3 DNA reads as TGTGCCAGTAGTATATGGCAGGCGAACACTGAAGCTTTCTTT.

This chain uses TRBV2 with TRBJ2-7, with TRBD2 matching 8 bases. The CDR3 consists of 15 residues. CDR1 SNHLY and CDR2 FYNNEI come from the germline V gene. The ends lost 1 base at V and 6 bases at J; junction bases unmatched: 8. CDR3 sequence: CASSEVVAGQSEQYF. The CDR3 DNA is TGTGCCAGCAGTGAAGTAGTAGCGGGGCAAAGCGAGCAGTACTTC.

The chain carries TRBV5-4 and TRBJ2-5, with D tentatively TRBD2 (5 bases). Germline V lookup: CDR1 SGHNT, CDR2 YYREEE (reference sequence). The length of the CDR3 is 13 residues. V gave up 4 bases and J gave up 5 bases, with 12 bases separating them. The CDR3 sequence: CASSKLTTETQYF. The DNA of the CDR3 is TGTGCCAGCAGCAAACTGACTACGGAGACCCAGTACTTC. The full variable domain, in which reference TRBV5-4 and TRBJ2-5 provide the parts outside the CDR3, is ETGVTQSPTHLIKTRGQQVTLRCSSQSGHNTVSWYQQALGQGPQFIFQYYREEENGRGNFPPRFSGLQFPNYSSELNVNALELDDSALYLCASSKLTTETQYFGPGTRLLVL.

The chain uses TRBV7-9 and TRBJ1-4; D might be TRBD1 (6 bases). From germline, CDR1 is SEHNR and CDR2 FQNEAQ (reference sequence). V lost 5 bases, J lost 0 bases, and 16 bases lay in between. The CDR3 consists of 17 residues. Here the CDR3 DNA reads TGTGCCAGCAGCCAACCCGCCGGACAGTCAACTAATGAAAAACTGTTTTTT. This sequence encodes CASSQPAGQSTNEKLFF. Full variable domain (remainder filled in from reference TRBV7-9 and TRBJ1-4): DTGVSQNPRHKITKRGQNVTFRCDPISEHNRLYWYRQTLGQGPEFLTYFQNEAQLEKSRLLSDRFSAERPKGSFSTLEIQRTEQGDSAMYLCASSQPAGQSTNEKLFFGSGTQLSVL.

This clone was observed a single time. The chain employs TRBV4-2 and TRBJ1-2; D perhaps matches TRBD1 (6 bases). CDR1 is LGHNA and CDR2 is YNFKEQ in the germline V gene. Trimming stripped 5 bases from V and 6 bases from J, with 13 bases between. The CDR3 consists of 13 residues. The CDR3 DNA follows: TGTGCCAGCAGCTTGGCCTCAGGGGATGGCTACACCTTC. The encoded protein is CASSLASGDGYTF.

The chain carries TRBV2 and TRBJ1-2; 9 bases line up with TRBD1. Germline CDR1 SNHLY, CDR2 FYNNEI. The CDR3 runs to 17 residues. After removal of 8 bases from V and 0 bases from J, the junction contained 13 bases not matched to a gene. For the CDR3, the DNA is TGTGCCAGCGTTCCCCTGGGACAGGGATCTCCTAACTATGGCTACACCTTC. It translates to CASVPLGQGSPNYGYTF.

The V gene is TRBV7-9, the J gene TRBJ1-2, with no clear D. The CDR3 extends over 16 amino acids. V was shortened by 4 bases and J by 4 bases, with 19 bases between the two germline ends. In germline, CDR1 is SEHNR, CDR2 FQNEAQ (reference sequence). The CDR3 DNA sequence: TGTGCCAGCAGCTCTATCCCACTAGTGGGTCCCTATGGCTACACCTTC. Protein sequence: CASSSIPLVGPYGYTF.

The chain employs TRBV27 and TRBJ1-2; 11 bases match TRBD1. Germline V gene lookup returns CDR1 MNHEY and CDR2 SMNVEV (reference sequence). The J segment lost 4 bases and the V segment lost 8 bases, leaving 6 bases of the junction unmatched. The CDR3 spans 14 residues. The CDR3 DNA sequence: TGTGCCAGCGGACAGGGGGCTGGCAGCTATGGCTACACCTTC. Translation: CASGQGAGSYGYTF.

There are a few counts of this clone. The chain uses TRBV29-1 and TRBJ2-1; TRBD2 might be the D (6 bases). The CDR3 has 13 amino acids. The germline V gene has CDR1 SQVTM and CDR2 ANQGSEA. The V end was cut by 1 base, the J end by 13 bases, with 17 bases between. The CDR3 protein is CSVEGGRRGFQFF. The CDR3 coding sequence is TGCAGCGTTGAAGGGGGAAGGAGGGGTTTTCAGTTCTTC.

The CDR3 region has the DNA TGTGCCAGCAGCCGCAGACAGCGAAGGGGCTATGGCTACACCTTC. Its translation is CASSRRQRRGYGYTF. The V gene is TRBV5-6, the J gene TRBJ1-2; TRBD1 might be the D (5 bases). V was trimmed by 4 bases and J by 4 bases, leaving 17 bases between them. The CDR3 consists of 15 residues. CDR1 and CDR2 from the germline V gene are SGHDT and YYEEEE.

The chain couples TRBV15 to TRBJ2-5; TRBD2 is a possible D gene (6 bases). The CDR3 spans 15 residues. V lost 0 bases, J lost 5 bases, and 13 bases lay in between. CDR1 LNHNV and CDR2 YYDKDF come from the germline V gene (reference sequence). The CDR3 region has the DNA TGTGCCACCAGCAGAGAACCGACTAGACCCGAGACCCAGTACTTC. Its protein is CATSREPTRPETQYF. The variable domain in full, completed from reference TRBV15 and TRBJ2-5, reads DAMVIQNPRYQVTQFGKPVTLSCSQTLNHNVMYWYQQKSSQAPKLLFHYYDKDFNNEADTPDNFQSRRPNTSFCFLDIRSPGLGDTAMYLCATSREPTRPETQYFGPGTRLLVL.

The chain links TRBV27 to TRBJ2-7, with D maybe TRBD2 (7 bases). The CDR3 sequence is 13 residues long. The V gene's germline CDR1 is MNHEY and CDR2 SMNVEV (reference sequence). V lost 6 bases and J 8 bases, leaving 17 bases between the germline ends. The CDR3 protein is CASRGRAGDKQYF. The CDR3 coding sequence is TGTGCCAGCAGAGGACGGGCGGGGGACAAGCAGTACTTC.

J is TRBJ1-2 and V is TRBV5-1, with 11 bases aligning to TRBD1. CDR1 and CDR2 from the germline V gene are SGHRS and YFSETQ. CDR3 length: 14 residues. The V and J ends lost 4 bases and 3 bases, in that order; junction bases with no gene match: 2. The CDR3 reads CASSGTGGDYGYTF. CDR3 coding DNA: TGCGCCAGCAGCGGGACAGGGGGAGACTATGGCTACACCTTC. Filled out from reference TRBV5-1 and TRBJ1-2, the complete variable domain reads KAGVTQTPRYLIKTRGQQVTLSCSPISGHRSVSWYQQTPGQGLQFLFEYFSETQRNKGNFPGRFSGRQFSNSRSEMNVSTLELGDSALYLCASSGTGGDYGYTFGSGTRLTVV.